The 18 T cell receptor beta chains below come from one sample, sequenced in a study of blood T cell repertoires in COVID-19 (dated by TCRdb to 2019 to 2021). Library construction relied on the immunoSEQ multiplex PCR assay. Drawn from immuneACCESS, this table holds only the in-frame rearrangements with V and J called that TCRdb kept. Clones are partly lost; checked studies trace under half to an unresolved V gene and leave the rest unexplained. The sample table holds fewer than 500,000 clones, of which approximately 90% were seen once. 0.95% to 1.2% of the sample rests with the top ten. The material sequenced was PBMCs or T cells enriched from blood (not recorded which). Source of these receptors: a man aged 25-45 years who had recovered from COVID-19.

This clone was seen a few times. The chain uses TRBV5-1 and TRBJ1-2, with unresolved D. The CDR3 sequence is 15 residues long. V dropped 0 bases and J dropped 6 bases, with 15 bases sitting between them. Germline CDR1 reads SGHRS; CDR2 reads YFSETQ. The CDR3 DNA follows: TGCGCCAGCAGCTTGGAATATTGGCAGTTTGATGGCTACACCTTC. This translates into CASSLEYWQFDGYTF.

The rearrangement uses TRBV5-1 and TRBJ2-6; 7 bases agree with TRBD2. The ends lost 4 bases at V and 4 bases at J; junction bases unmatched: 5. CDR1 and CDR2 from the germline V gene are SGHRS and YFSETQ. The CDR3 runs to 15 residues. CDR3 amino acids: CASSTAGTGANVLTF. In DNA form, the CDR3 reads TGCGCCAGCAGCACAGCGGGAACAGGGGCCAACGTCCTGACTTTC.

The rearrangement links TRBV19 to TRBJ1-1; TRBD1 matches 7 bases. The CDR3 length is 13 residues. After removal of 6 bases from V and 0 bases from J, the junction contained 1 base not matched to a gene. The germline V gene encodes CDR1 LNHDA and CDR2 SQIVND (reference sequence). The CDR3 DNA follows: TGTGCCAGTAGCGGGACAGTGAACACTGAAGCTTTCTTT. Residues: CASSGTVNTEAFF.

V and J are TRBV12-3 or TRBV12-4 and TRBJ2-1, with TRBD1 as a possible D gene (5 bases). The CDR3 spans 13 residues. The ends were cut back, 1 base at V and 7 bases at J, with 8 bases in the middle. The CDR3 sequence: CASSLGTPNEQFF. The DNA for the CDR3 is TGTGCCAGCAGTTTAGGGACACCTAATGAGCAGTTCTTC.

CDR3 nucleotides: TGTGCCAGCAGCTTAGGGGACAGGAGCCAAGAGACCCAGTACTTC. Translation gives CASSLGDRSQETQYF. V and J are TRBV7-9 and TRBJ2-5, with 8 bases lining up with TRBD1. This CDR3 spans 15 amino acids. CDR1 is SEHNR, CDR2 FQNEAQ, per germline (reference sequence). Losses at the gene ends were 1 base for V and 1 base for J; bases not matched to a gene: 2.

Only a few counts were recorded for this clone. The chain is built from TRBV10-1 and TRBJ2-1; 10 positions agree with TRBD2. The germline CDR1 and CDR2 sequences are WNHNN and SYGVQD (reference sequence). CDR3 size: 15 residues. Germline trimming cut 0 bases from V and 9 bases from J; bases unmatched to any gene: 5. Here the CDR3 DNA reads TGCGCCAGCAGTGAGTCCAGCGGGAGGGCCTTTGAGCAGTTCTTC. Its translation: CASSESSGRAFEQFF.

This clone has just a few counts. J is TRBJ1-2 and V is TRBV12-3 or TRBV12-4, with D possibly matching TRBD1 (5 bases). CDR3 length: 13 amino acids. Trimming left V 9 bases short and J 8 bases short, with 19 bases between. The CDR3 region is CASGGAAVGGYTF. The CDR3 nucleotides are TGTGCCAGTGGAGGGGCCGCGGTTGGAGGCTACACCTTC.

This sequence joins TRBV7-2 and TRBJ1-1; D might be TRBD1 (6 bases). This CDR3 is built from 17 residues. From germline, CDR1 is SGHTA and CDR2 FQGNSA. Trimming removed 1 base at V and 2 bases at J, with 17 bases between. The CDR3 nucleotides are TGTGCCAGCAGCTTAGTGGCAGGGCTCAGGGGAAACACTGAAGCTTTCTTT. It is translated as CASSLVAGLRGNTEAFF.

This rearrangement joins TRBV7-3 to TRBJ1-2, with 9 bases matching TRBD1. Germline V CDR1 and CDR2: SGHTA, FQGTGA. The junction had 11 bases not matched to a gene; V was cut back by 4 bases and J by 8 bases. This CDR3 is built from 15 residues. CDR3 sequence: CASSSPGEGQGGYTF. The CDR3 bases are TGTGCCAGCAGCTCACCGGGAGAAGGACAGGGGGGCTACACCTTC.

This chain uses TRBV5-1 with TRBJ1-2, with 9 bases lining up with TRBD1. The V gene end was trimmed by 0 bases and the J gene end by 7 bases; junction bases not matched to a gene: 10. The CDR3 has 16 amino acids. Germline CDR1 SGHRS, CDR2 YFSETQ. The CDR3 nucleotides are TGCGCCAGCAGCTTGGCCGGGGGACAGGGTCGCGTTGGCTACACCTTC. The encoded protein is CASSLAGGQGRVGYTF.

The gene calls are TRBV4-2 and TRBJ2-5; D is undetermined. V was trimmed by 0 bases and J by 2 bases, leaving 7 bases between them. The CDR3 spans 14 residues. Germline loops: CDR1 LGHNA, CDR2 YNFKEQ. The CDR3 DNA reads as TGTGCCAGCAGCCAAGATCTAAGACAAGAGACCCAGTACTTC. Protein: CASSQDLRQETQYF.

The chain links TRBV13 to TRBJ2-3; D perhaps matches TRBD1 (6 bases). V shed 5 bases and J shed 4 bases, with 19 bases lying between them. The germline CDR1 and CDR2 sequences are PRHDT and FYEKMQ (reference sequence). The CDR3 sequence is 16 residues long. CDR3 DNA sequence: TGTGCCAGCAGCCTCCAGGGGACGCAGGCCGCAGATACGCAGTATTTT. As protein: CASSLQGTQAADTQYF.

This clone was counted a single time. The genes are TRBV19 and TRBJ2-3; 8 nucleotides agree with TRBD1. Germline V gene lookup returns CDR1 LNHDA and CDR2 SQIVND (reference sequence). This CDR3 has 14 amino acids. With V trimmed by 6 bases and J by 0 bases, 2 bases remained unmatched. This CDR3 reads CASRGQGSTDTQYF. The CDR3 DNA reads TGTGCCAGTAGAGGACAGGGCAGCACAGATACGCAGTATTTT.

V usage is TRBV5-6 and J usage is TRBJ2-3; D gene uncertain. Trimming took off 5 bases at V and 1 base at J, with 14 bases between the two ends. CDR3 length: 15 amino acids. Germline V lookup: CDR1 SGHDT, CDR2 YYEEEE. The CDR3 DNA follows: TGTGCCAGCAGTCGAGACTCACTTGGCACAGATACGCAGTATTTT. Protein: CASSRDSLGTDTQYF.

The rearrangement uses TRBV30 and TRBJ1-1, with D possibly being TRBD1 (6 bases). CDR1 GTSNPN and CDR2 SVGIG come from the germline V gene (reference sequence). V lost 1 base and J lost 11, with 11 bases in between. This CDR3 is built from 11 residues. The CDR3 protein is CAWSGTVDAFF. The CDR3 DNA reads TGTGCCTGGAGTGGGACAGTTGACGCTTTCTTT.

This chain links TRBV3-1 (or the pseudogene TRBV3-2) with TRBJ2-5; no definite D call. The V gene's germline CDR1 is LGHDT and CDR2 YNNKEL (reference sequence). This CDR3 comprises 14 residues. Trimming took off 1 base at V and 4 bases at J, with 10 bases between the two ends. The CDR3 coding sequence is TGTGCCAGCAGCCAAGGAACAACAGTAGAGACCCAGTACTTC. Protein product: CASSQGTTVETQYF.

The chain uses TRBV4-1 and TRBJ1-1; D is possibly TRBD1 (6 bases). V was shortened by 4 bases and J by 5 bases, with 14 bases between the two germline ends. CDR3 length: 14 amino acids. Germline assignment: CDR1 MGHRA and CDR2 YSYEKL. CDR3: CASSPETGITEAFF. The DNA of the CDR3 is TGCGCCAGCAGCCCTGAAACAGGGATAACTGAAGCTTTCTTT.

This clone occurred a few times. The chain combines TRBV4-1 with TRBJ1-4; D not certain. V lost 4 bases, J lost 8 bases, and 20 bases lay in between. Germline V gives CDR1 MGHRA, CDR2 YSYEKL. The CDR3 has 16 amino acids. DNA of the CDR3: TGCGCCAGCAGCCCAGTTGCCGTTCGGGATCGAGAAAAACTGTTTTTT. Residues: CASSPVAVRDREKLFF.